A selection of T cell receptor beta chains follows, all from one sample in a study of identical twins. TCRdb called the 5' RACE reads again in MiXCR, with one record for every CDR3 protein. The sample lists about 810,000 distinct CDR3 sequences, approximately 13% occurring once. The sample was also reused in another study, on yellow fever vaccine responses in identical twins.

The sequencing input was PBMCs. The receptors were sampled from a woman under 30 in good health. Both conserved end residues are part of each CDR3. A D gene is named only where the DNA matches it firmly. Size values are once, few and many counts, or a class for expanded clones, and some rows have none.

size	D	V	J	CDR3	DNA
many	NA	TRBV12-3/TRBV12-4	TRBJ1-1	CASSPSGVSTEAFF	TGTGCCAGCAGCCCGTCGGGGGTATCCACTGAAGCTTTCTTT
few	TRBD2	TRBV11-2	TRBJ2-2	CASSSPKGGLAGTGELFF	TGTGCCAGCAGCTCGCCCAAGGGGGGACTAGCGGGAACCGGGGAGCTGTTTTTT
few	TRBD1	TRBV5-5	TRBJ2-3	CASSLQGAGDTQYF	TGTGCCAGCAGCTTACAGGGGGCAGGGGATACGCAGTATTTT
NA	NA	TRBV9	TRBJ1-6	CASSVGSGSSSYNSPLHF	TGTGCCAGCAGCGTAGGATCAGGGAGCAGCTCCTATAATTCACCCCTCCACTTT
few	TRBD1	TRBV24-1	TRBJ2-2	CATSRPGQGVAGELFF	TGTGCCACCAGTCGACCGGGACAGGGTGTCGCCGGGGAGCTGTTTTTT
few	TRBD1	TRBV6-2/TRBV6-3	TRBJ1-5	CASRTRDRGNQPQHF	TGTGCCAGCAGGACTCGGGACAGGGGCAATCAGCCCCAGCATTTT
NA	NA	TRBV2	TRBJ2-7	CAIRSHQYEQYF	TGTGCCATCCGTTCGCACCAATACGAGCAGTACTTC
many	NA	TRBV7-2	TRBJ2-7	CASSSRYEQYF	TGTGCCAGCAGCTCCCGCTACGAGCAGTACTTC
NA	NA	TRBV20-1	TRBJ2-4	CSARDLGEEAKNIQYF	TGCAGTGCTAGAGATCTGGGGGAGGAAGCCAAAAACATTCAGTACTTC
few	TRBD1	TRBV12-3/TRBV12-4	TRBJ1-6	CASSRTGWSPLHF	TGTGCCAGCAGTAGGACAGGGTGGTCACCCCTCCACTTT
NA	NA	TRBV19	TRBJ1-5	CASSIVVRHSNQPQHF	TGTGCCAGTAGTATCGTAGTAAGACATAGCAATCAGCCCCAGCATTTT
NA	TRBD1	TRBV4-1	TRBJ2-5	CASSKQGALSQETQYF	TGCGCCAGCAGCAAACAGGGGGCGTTGTCCCAAGAGACCCAGTACTTC
few	NA	TRBV5-1	TRBJ2-2	CASGERVTNTGELFF	TGCGCCAGCGGGGAAAGAGTTACGAACACCGGGGAGCTGTTTTTT
NA	TRBD1	TRBV6-1	TRBJ2-6	CASRRGQGARGANVLTF	TGTGCCAGCAGGAGGGGACAGGGGGCGAGAGGGGCCAACGTCCTGACTTTC
NA	NA	TRBV12-3/TRBV12-4	TRBJ1-2	CASRYGGWGYTF	TGTGCCAGCAGATACGGGGGGTGGGGCTACACCTTC
many	NA	TRBV6-6	TRBJ2-7	CASGPKREQYF	TGTGCCAGCGGCCCTAAGAGGGAGCAGTACTTC
NA	NA	TRBV5-1	TRBJ2-3	CASMDPPDTQYF	TGCGCCAGCATGGACCCCCCAGATACGCAGTATTTT
NA	NA	TRBV10-2	TRBJ1-1	CASTLGRWNTEAFF	TGCGCCAGCACCCTGGGACGGTGGAACACTGAAGCTTTCTTT
few	NA	TRBV3-1	TRBJ1-6	CASSQEGPDYNSPLHF	TGTGCCAGCAGCCAAGAAGGCCCAGACTATAATTCACCCCTCCACTTT
NA	NA	TRBV7-2	TRBJ2-1	CASSLFQGDNEQFF	TGTGCCAGCAGCTTATTTCAAGGGGACAATGAGCAGTTCTTC
NA	TRBD1	TRBV2	TRBJ2-1	CASSEDRVNEQFF	TGTGCCAGCAGCGAGGACAGGGTAAATGAGCAGTTCTTC
many	NA	TRBV11-2	TRBJ2-2	CASSLVPATGELFF	TGTGCCAGCAGCTTAGTACCCGCCACCGGGGAGCTGTTTTTT
NA	NA	TRBV6-6	TRBJ1-2	CASTTDGRNGYTF	TGTGCCAGCACCACGGACGGAAGAAATGGCTACACCTTC
few	NA	TRBV5-1	TRBJ2-1	CASAPLRGRDNEQFF	TGCGCCAGCGCCCCTCTCCGGGGGCGGGACAATGAGCAGTTCTTC
NA	NA	TRBV19	TRBJ1-5	CASSIFLSNQPQHF	TGTGCCAGTAGTATCTTTCTGAGCAATCAGCCCCAGCATTTT
few	NA	TRBV12-3/TRBV12-4	TRBJ1-1	CASGGIWAEAFF	TGTGCCAGTGGGGGGATCTGGGCTGAAGCTTTCTTT
NA	TRBD2	TRBV29-1	TRBJ2-5	CSVGGLAGAETQYF	TGCAGCGTTGGGGGACTAGCGGGAGCGGAGACCCAGTACTTC
few	TRBD2	TRBV12-3/TRBV12-4	TRBJ2-7	CASSLGPAGASYEQYF	TGTGCCAGCAGTTTAGGCCCAGCGGGGGCCTCCTACGAGCAGTACTTC
few	TRBD2	TRBV5-1	TRBJ2-5	CASSLVPGLAGGPQETQYF	TGCGCCAGCAGCCTTGTCCCGGGACTAGCGGGGGGACCCCAAGAGACCCAGTACTTC
few	NA	TRBV6-1	TRBJ2-7	CASSPTADNSYEQYF	TGTGCCAGCAGCCCTACGGCGGACAACTCCTACGAGCAGTACTTC
NA	TRBD2	TRBV20-1	TRBJ2-3	CCAREGTSGTSTDTQYF	TGCTGTGCTAGAGAGGGGACTAGCGGGACTAGCACAGATACGCAGTATTTT